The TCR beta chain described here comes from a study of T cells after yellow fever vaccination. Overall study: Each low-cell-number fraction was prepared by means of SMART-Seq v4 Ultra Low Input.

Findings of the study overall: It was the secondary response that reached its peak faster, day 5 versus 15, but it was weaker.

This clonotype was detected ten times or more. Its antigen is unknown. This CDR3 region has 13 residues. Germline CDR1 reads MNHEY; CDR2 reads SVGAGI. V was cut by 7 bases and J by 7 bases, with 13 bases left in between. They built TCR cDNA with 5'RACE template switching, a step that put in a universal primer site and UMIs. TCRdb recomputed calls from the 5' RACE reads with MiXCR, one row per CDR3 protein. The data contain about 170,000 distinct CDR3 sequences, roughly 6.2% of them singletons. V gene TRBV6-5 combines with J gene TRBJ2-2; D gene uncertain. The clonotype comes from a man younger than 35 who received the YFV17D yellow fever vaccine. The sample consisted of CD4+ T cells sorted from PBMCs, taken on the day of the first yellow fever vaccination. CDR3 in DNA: TGTGCCAGCACCGTTCGTATGGGCGGGGAGCTGTTTTTT. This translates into CASTVRMGGELFF.